This passage covers 3 T cell receptor beta chains from one sample sequenced in a study of T cell repertoires in cytomegalovirus infection. In TCRdb, the reads were re-called with MiXCR into one record per CDR3 protein. The sample includes roughly 860,000 distinct CDR3 sequences, approximately 32% of them seen just once. These receptors lack a known antigen. The sequences come from cultured CD8+ T cells from PBMCs, collected from culture after CMV antigen stimulation. The receptors here all came from a human donor in good health (CMV status not recorded). Some clones in this sample may be carry-over from other donors' samples.

This clonotype was seen more than once but under ten times. This rearrangement joins TRBV19 to TRBJ2-7; 10 bases fit TRBD1. The J segment lost 3 bases and the V segment lost 4 bases, leaving 6 bases of the junction unmatched. Germline V gene sequence: CDR1 LNHDA, CDR2 SQIVND (reference sequence). This CDR3 spans 15 amino acids. The CDR3 DNA reads as TGTGCCAGTAGTACATTCGGGACAGGGGTCTACGAGCAGTACTTC. This gives the protein CASSTFGTGVYEQYF.

The chain employs TRBV7-6 and TRBJ1-1, with D uncertain. The CDR3 extends over 15 amino acids. The V end lost 5 bases, the J end lost 4 bases, and 17 bases lay between the germline ends. Germline V gives CDR1 SGHVS, CDR2 FNYEAQ. CDR3 sequence (DNA): TGTGCCAGCAGCCCATATGCGAGGGATGGCACTGAAGCTTTCTTT. It encodes CASSPYARDGTEAFF.

This clonotype was counted between two and nine times. The gene calls are TRBV19 and TRBJ1-1, with D unresolved. V gave up 4 bases and J gave up 1 base, with 7 bases separating them. The CDR3 has 13 residues. Looked up from germline, CDR1 is LNHDA and CDR2 is SQIVND (reference sequence). Here the CDR3 DNA reads TGTGCCAGTAGTAGAGCTCCGAACACTGAAGCTTTCTTT. It codes for CASSRAPNTEAFF.